The next 26 T cell receptor beta chains were all read from a single sample in a study of OX40 agonist ivuxolimab in advanced cancers. The data were produced by immunoSEQ multiplex PCR, yet TCRdb's version contains in-frame clones alone and is incomplete. Of approximately 44,000 clones listed, around 80% are singletons. Specimen: CD4+ or CD8+ T cells sorted from blood, collected in a trial of the OX40 agonist ivuxolimab. All receptors derive from an adult with an advanced solid tumor such as melanoma, head and neck, liver or kidney cancer.

This sequence joins TRBV13 and TRBJ1-2, with 8 bases matching TRBD1. The germline gives CDR1 PRHDT, CDR2 FYEKMQ (reference sequence). V gave up 3 bases and J gave up 7 bases; unmatched junction bases: 4. The CDR3 length is 13 residues. The CDR3 sequence: CASSLQGASGYTF. CDR3 coding DNA: TGTGCCAGCAGCTTGCAGGGGGCATCTGGCTACACCTTC.

The V gene is TRBV5-4, the J gene TRBJ2-7; 12 positions agree with TRBD1. Trimming removed 5 bases from V and 1 base from J; junction bases left unmatched: 10. Germline lookup yields CDR1 SGHNT and CDR2 YYREEE (reference sequence). There are 17 residues in the CDR3. The CDR3 region is CASRIPGQGAQSYEQYF. CDR3 DNA sequence: TGTGCCAGCAGAATCCCGGGACAGGGGGCGCAGTCCTACGAGCAGTACTTC.

This clone was found once. The chain carries TRBV18 and TRBJ1-2; no reliable D call. The CDR3 spans 13 residues. The V gene's germline CDR1 is KGHSH and CDR2 LQKENI. V was trimmed by 3 bases and J by 5 bases, leaving 10 bases between them. The CDR3 sequence: CASSPEKGYGYTF. For the CDR3, the DNA is TGTGCCAGCTCACCGGAAAAGGGATATGGCTACACCTTC.

This chain links TRBV6-1 with TRBJ2-7, with 7 nucleotides matching TRBD1. The length of the CDR3 is 17 residues. The V and J ends lost 2 bases and 3 bases, in that order; junction bases with no gene match: 13. Germline assignment: CDR1 MNHNS and CDR2 SASEGT. The CDR3 DNA reads as TGTGCCAGCAGTGAAATGACAGGGAGTTCAATCGTCTACGAGCAGTACTTC. It specifies CASSEMTGSSIVYEQYF.

The table lists this clone with a few counts. Written as DNA, the CDR3 is TGTGCCAGCAGCTTGGAACAGGGAGGCGAGCAGTACTTC. It encodes CASSLEQGGEQYF. The chain recombines TRBV5-4 with TRBJ2-7; D is perhaps TRBD1 or TRBD2 (6 bases each). Germline V gene lookup returns CDR1 SGHNT and CDR2 YYREEE (reference sequence). CDR3 length: 13 residues. V gave up 0 bases and J gave up 6 bases, with 10 bases separating them.

This clone was observed a few times. This sequence joins TRBV2 and TRBJ2-2, with 9 bases that match TRBD1. Germline V CDR1 and CDR2: SNHLY, FYNNEI. Losses at the gene ends were 6 bases for V and 3 bases for J; bases not matched to a gene: 8. This CDR3 has 16 amino acids. As DNA, the CDR3 is TGTGCCAGCAGACCCGACAGGGGGGGGGACACCGGGGAGCTGTTTTTT. The encoded protein is CASRPDRGGDTGELFF.

The chain links TRBV6-1 to TRBJ1-2, with a tentative D call TRBD1 (5 bases). The V end was cut by 0 bases, the J end by 7 bases, with 12 bases between. CDR3 size: 14 residues. Per germline, CDR1 MNHNS and CDR2 SASEGT. CDR3 DNA sequence: TGTGCCAGCAGTGAAGCGCTCGGCGGGGCTGGCTACACCTTC. Protein: CASSEALGGAGYTF.

The J gene is TRBJ1-5, the V gene TRBV29-1; 7 bases fit TRBD1. Germline V gene sequence: CDR1 SQVTM, CDR2 ANQGSEA. Unmatched junction bases numbered 1, after V lost 3 bases and J lost 2 bases. This CDR3 spans 13 amino acids. DNA for the CDR3: TGCAGCGTTGACACAGGGGGCAATCAGCCCCAGCATTTT. Amino acid sequence: CSVDTGGNQPQHF.

The chain recombines TRBV7-9 with TRBJ2-7; the match to TRBD1 covers 9 bases. V lost 5 bases, J lost 6 bases, and 8 bases stayed unmatched. The germline V gene has CDR1 SEHNR and CDR2 FQNEAQ (reference sequence). The CDR3 runs 14 residues. As DNA, the CDR3 is TGTGCCAGCAGCCCGGGGACAGGGATAGCCGAGCAGTACTTC. Translation: CASSPGTGIAEQYF.

This chain joins TRBV6-1 and TRBJ1-1; no clear D. V lost 6 bases, J lost 1 base, and 12 bases lay in between. The length of the CDR3 is 14 residues. Per the germline V gene, CDR1 is MNHNS and CDR2 is SASEGT. CDR3 sequence (DNA): TGTGCCAGCAGGCTCCCGGGCCAGAACACTGAAGCTTTCTTT. It is translated as CASRLPGQNTEAFF.

The chain combines TRBV6-1 with TRBJ1-6; D perhaps matches TRBD1 (6 bases). The germline V gene encodes CDR1 MNHNS and CDR2 SASEGT. The V end lost 10 bases, the J end lost 8 bases, and 15 bases lay between the germline ends. CDR3 length: 13 residues. CDR3 coding DNA: TGTGCCACACAGGGAGCCGAGGATTCACCCCTCCACTTT. Translating it yields CATQGAEDSPLHF.

The CDR3 DNA is TGTGCCAGTAGTATCACTAGGGTCAGCAATCAGCCCCAGCATTTT. Its translation: CASSITRVSNQPQHF. The chain has TRBV19 and TRBJ1-5; D call uncertain. Germline V lookup: CDR1 LNHDA, CDR2 SQIVND (reference sequence). The length of the CDR3 is 15 residues. Trimming cost V 3 bases and J 1 base, with 10 bases left between them.

V and J are TRBV6-1 and TRBJ1-6, with 12 bases identical to TRBD1. This CDR3 spans 15 amino acids. The germline V gene encodes CDR1 MNHNS and CDR2 SASEGT. The V and J ends lost 8 bases and 10 bases, in that order; junction bases with no gene match: 9. The CDR3 reads CASGTGTGGQSPLHF. DNA for the CDR3: TGTGCCAGCGGGACCGGGACAGGGGGCCAATCACCCCTCCACTTT.

This chain connects TRBV7-2 to TRBJ2-4; either TRBD1 or TRBD2 may supply D (5 bases each). Germline CDR1 is SGHTA and CDR2 is FQGNSA. Trimming pared 6 bases from V and 10 bases from J, leaving 19 bases between. This CDR3 contains 14 residues. The CDR3 region is CASRRRGVEGIQYF. CDR3 coding DNA: TGTGCCAGCAGGCGCCGGGGCGTCGAAGGGATTCAGTACTTC. Together with reference TRBV7-2 and TRBJ2-4, the CDR3 gives the full variable domain: GAGVSQSPSNKVTEKGKDVELRCDPISGHTALYWYRQSLGQGLEFLIYFQGNSAPDKSGLPSDRFSAERTGGSVSTLTIQRTQQEDSAVYLCASRRRGVEGIQYFGAGTRLSVL.

V and J are TRBV6-6 and TRBJ1-4; the D gene is possibly TRBD1 (6 bases). Germline loops: CDR1 MNHNY, CDR2 SVGAGI (reference sequence). The CDR3 sequence is 14 residues long. V lost 4 bases, J lost 7 bases, and 13 bases lay in between. The CDR3 region has the DNA TGTGCCAGCAGTTGGTGGGGGCCCGGTGAAAAACTGTTTTTT. Protein sequence: CASSWWGPGEKLFF.

This CDR3 is CASSYSVGGGYEQYF. Here the CDR3 DNA reads TGTGCCAGCAGTTACTCAGTCGGAGGAGGCTACGAGCAGTACTTC. The chain employs TRBV6-7 and TRBJ2-7; D perhaps matches TRBD2 (5 bases). TRBV6-7 is annotated as an ORF whose role is uncertain. The length of the CDR3 is 15 residues. V was cut by 0 bases and J by 3 bases, with 12 bases left in between.

V and J are TRBV5-6 and TRBJ1-2; D perhaps matches TRBD1 (5 bases). Between the trimmed V and J ends, which lost 1 base and 8 bases, there was a span of 24 bases. The CDR3 is 17 residues long. The V gene's germline CDR1 is SGHDT and CDR2 YYEEEE. CDR3 region: CASSLRGTSPVRGGYTF. In DNA form, the CDR3 reads TGTGCCAGCAGCTTGCGGGGGACGTCCCCAGTACGGGGGGGCTACACCTTC.

This chain connects TRBV18 to TRBJ1-5; possible D gene TRBD1, 5 bases. The germline CDR1 and CDR2 sequences are KGHSH and LQKENI. The CDR3 loop spans 17 amino acids. V was clipped by 1 base and J by 3 bases, with 16 bases between them. CDR3 nucleotide sequence: TGTGCCAGCTCACCACTTGGTACAGGAGAGTCCAATCAGCCCCAGCATTTT. It specifies CASSPLGTGESNQPQHF.

This clone has only one observation. Here the CDR3 DNA reads TGTGCCAGCAGTCTGGGACAGGCCGCAAGGGAAGCTTTCTTT. Encoded protein: CASSLGQAAREAFF. The V call is TRBV6-5, the J call TRBJ1-1, with 8 nucleotides matching TRBD1. Losses at the gene ends were 5 bases for V and 8 bases for J; bases not matched to a gene: 10. The CDR3 is 14 residues long. Germline CDR1 and CDR2: MNHEY and SVGAGI.

V is TRBV5-8 and J is TRBJ1-5; no clear D. The germline gives CDR1 SGHTS, CDR2 YDEGEE. The length of the CDR3 is 15 residues. V gave up 0 bases and J gave up 0 bases, with 7 bases separating them. CDR3 sequence reads: CASSLDGVSNQPQHF. The DNA of the CDR3 is TGTGCCAGCAGCTTGGACGGGGTTAGCAATCAGCCCCAGCATTTT.

J is TRBJ2-2 and V is TRBV7-2, with D possibly TRBD2 on 5 matching bases. CDR3 length: 14 amino acids. Per germline, CDR1 SGHTA and CDR2 FQGNSA. V was trimmed by 7 bases and J by 0 bases, leaving 9 bases between them. CDR3 bases: TGTGCCAGCAAAAAAGCGGCGAACACCGGGGAGCTGTTTTTT. This sequence encodes CASKKAANTGELFF.

The rearrangement joins TRBV11-3 to TRBJ2-7; 9 bases are shared with TRBD2. This CDR3 spans 17 amino acids. V lost 5 bases and J lost 3; bases outside the gene matches: 14. Germline V gives CDR1 SGHNT, CDR2 YENEEA. The CDR3 region is CASSPPAGLAGYYEQYF. CDR3 in DNA: TGTGCCAGCAGCCCCCCCGCGGGGCTAGCGGGGTACTACGAGCAGTACTTC.

The chain combines TRBV10-1 with TRBJ1-1; D is unclear. The germline gives CDR1 WNHNN, CDR2 SYGVQD (reference sequence). The V end lost 7 bases, the J end lost 10 bases, and 22 bases lay between the germline ends. This CDR3 spans 14 amino acids. The CDR3 region is CASTDEGLGSVAFF. The DNA of the CDR3 is TGCGCCAGCACCGACGAAGGGTTGGGAAGTGTAGCTTTCTTT.

The rearrangement links TRBV19 to TRBJ2-1, with D unclear. The CDR3 is 14 residues long. Looked up from germline, CDR1 is LNHDA and CDR2 is SQIVND (reference sequence). V was clipped by 0 bases and J by 5 bases, with 8 bases between them. The CDR3 DNA is TGTGCCAGTAGTATAGATAACGGAAACAATGAGCAGTTCTTC. Protein product: CASSIDNGNNEQFF. The whole variable domain, remainder taken from reference TRBV19 and TRBJ2-1, is DGGITQSPKYLFRKEGQNVTLSCEQNLNHDAMYWYRQDPGQGLRLIYYSQIVNDFQKGDIAEGYSVSREKKESFPLTVTSAQKNPTAFYLCASSIDNGNNEQFFGPGTRLTVL.

This chain joins TRBV5-8 and TRBJ2-1, with D hard to call. CDR3 length: 14 residues. Germline-derived CDR1 and CDR2 are SGHTS and YDEGEE. With 0 bases removed from V and 3 bases from J, the gap between germline ends came to 7 bases. The CDR3, as DNA: TGTGCCAGCAGCTTGGGACGGATCTACAATGAGCAGTTCTTC. Residues: CASSLGRIYNEQFF.

The chain employs TRBV19 and TRBJ2-2; D perhaps matches TRBD2 (6 bases). This CDR3 contains 14 residues. The germline V and J ends were trimmed by 3 bases and 5 bases, with 10 bases remaining between them. In germline, CDR1 is LNHDA, CDR2 SQIVND (reference sequence). The CDR3 region is CASSMVGTTGELFF. For the CDR3, the DNA is TGTGCCAGTAGTATGGTAGGGACTACCGGGGAGCTGTTTTTT.